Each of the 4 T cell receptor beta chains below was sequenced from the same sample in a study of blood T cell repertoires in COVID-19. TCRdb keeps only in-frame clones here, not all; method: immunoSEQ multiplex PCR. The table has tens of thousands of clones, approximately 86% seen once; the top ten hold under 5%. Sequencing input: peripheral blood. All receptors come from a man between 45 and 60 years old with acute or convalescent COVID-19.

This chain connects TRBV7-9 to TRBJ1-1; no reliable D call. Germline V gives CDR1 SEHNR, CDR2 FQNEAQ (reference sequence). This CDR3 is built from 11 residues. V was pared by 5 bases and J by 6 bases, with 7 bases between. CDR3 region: CASSPGAEAFF. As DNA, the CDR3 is TGTGCCAGCAGCCCCGGGGCTGAAGCTTTCTTT.

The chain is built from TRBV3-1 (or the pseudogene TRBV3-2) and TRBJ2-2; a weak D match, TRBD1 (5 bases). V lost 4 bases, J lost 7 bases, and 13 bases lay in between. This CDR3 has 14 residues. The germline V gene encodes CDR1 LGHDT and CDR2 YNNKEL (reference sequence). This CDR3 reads CASSPGRGSGELFF. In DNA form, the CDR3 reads TGTGCCAGCAGCCCAGGTAGGGGAAGCGGGGAGCTGTTTTTT.

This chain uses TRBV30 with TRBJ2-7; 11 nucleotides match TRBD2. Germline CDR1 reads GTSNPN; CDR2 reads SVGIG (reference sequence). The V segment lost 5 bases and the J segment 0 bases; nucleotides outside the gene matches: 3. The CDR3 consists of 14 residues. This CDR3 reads CAWSLAGGSYEQYF. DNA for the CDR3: TGTGCCTGGTCGCTAGCGGGAGGCTCCTACGAGCAGTACTTC. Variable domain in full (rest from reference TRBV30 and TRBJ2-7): SQTIHQWPATLVQPVGSPLSLECTVEGTSNPNLYWYRQAAGRGLQLLFYSVGIGQISSEVPQNLSASRPQDRQFILSSKKLLLSDSGFYLCAWSLAGGSYEQYFGPGTRLTVT.

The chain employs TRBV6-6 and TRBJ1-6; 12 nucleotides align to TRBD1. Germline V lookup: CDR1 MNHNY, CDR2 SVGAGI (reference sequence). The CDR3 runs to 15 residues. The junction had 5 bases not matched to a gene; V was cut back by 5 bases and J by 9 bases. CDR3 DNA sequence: TGTGCCAGCAGTGGGACAGGGGGCAGTGGTTCACCCCTCCACTTT. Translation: CASSGTGGSGSPLHF.